This T cell receptor (beta chain) was recovered during a study of T cell clusters in autoimmune cytopenias. CDR1 and CDR2 from the germline V gene are SGHRS and YFSETQ. The CDR3 covers 13 residues. TRB was amplified by touch-down multiplex PCR, primer pools A and B combined. One entry per CDR3 protein, without DNA, is what TCRdb gives after re-calling the multiplex PCR reads. The clone table shows around 9,800 distinct CDR3 sequences, with the ten largest holding around 4.4%. TRB amplification used around 270 ng of peripheral blood genomic DNA. This sample also appeared in a second study, on T cell repertoires in aging, cancer and after chemotherapy.

Input material: peripheral blood. V usage is TRBV5-1 and J usage is TRBJ1-1. This sequence originates from a human donor in good health. Here the CDR3 reads CASSLGENTEAFF. The full variable domain, its missing parts supplied by reference TRBV5-1 and TRBJ1-1, is KAGVTQTPRYLIKTRGQQVTLSCSPISGHRSVSWYQQTPGQGLQFLFEYFSETQRNKGNFPGRFSGRQFSNSRSEMNVSTLELGDSALYLCASSLGENTEAFFGQGTRLTVV.